This record covers a single T cell receptor beta chain. Its antigen is unidentified. The data were obtained in a study of CD4 T cells in relation to SARS-CoV-2 and coronaviruses. The table came from immunoSEQ multiplex PCR; TCRdb's copy has only in-frame clones and leaves some out. Of about 28,000 clones detected, around 80% appear once; the ten largest clones hold roughly 15%. V lost 8 bases to trimming and J lost 3 bases; unmatched junction nucleotides: 10. This CDR3 spans 15 amino acids. Germline CDR1 reads SGHTS; CDR2 reads YDEGEE. The unexposed donors gave CD4+ T cells in 2011-2018, prior to COVID-19. CD4+ T cells were isolated from the cells after about ten days of culture.

This sequence originates from a human donor in good health. The V and J genes are TRBV5-8 and TRBJ2-5; TRBD1 agrees at 10 bases. Sequencing was done on a sample of CD4+ T cells from PBMCs, cultured in vitro. The CDR3 spells CASSPGQGTEETQYF. The CDR3 coding sequence is TGTGCCAGTTCTCCGGGACAGGGGACGGAAGAGACCCAGTACTTC. Variable domain in full (rest from reference TRBV5-8 and TRBJ2-5): EAGVTQSPTHLIKTRGQQATLRCSPISGHTSVYWYQQALGLGLQFLLWYDEGEERNRGNFPPRFSGRQFPNYSSELNVNALELEDSALYLCASSPGQGTEETQYFGPGTRLLVL.